This is a list of T cell receptor beta chains from one sample in a study of cytomegalovirus exposure and HLA in healthy donors. Assay used: immunoSEQ multiplex PCR; TCRdb lists only in-frame clones, some missing. The table lists about 89,000 clones, 60% to 80% of them singletons. The sequenced sample was PBMCs. These receptor sequences come from a man between 25 and 39 years old in good health and CMV-seronegative. Each CDR3 is given with its conserved first and last residue. The order of the fields is V gene, J gene, D gene, clone size, CDR3 protein, CDR3 DNA. A D gene is named only where the DNA matches it firmly. Size is stated for part of the rows, as once, few or many counts, or as a class when the clone is expanded.

V: TRBV5-1
J: TRBJ2-3
D: TRBD2
size: NA
CDR3: CASSYRGGGPTTDTQYF
DNA: TGCGCCAGCAGCTACCGCGGGGGGGGGCCCACCACAGATACGCAGTATTTT

V: TRBV7-2
J: TRBJ2-1
D: NA
size: NA
CDR3: CASSLQLTQGLAGYNEQFF
DNA: TGTGCCAGCAGTTTACAACTCACCCAGGGGCTAGCAGGGTACAATGAGCAGTTCTTC

V: TRBV7-6
J: TRBJ2-7
D: NA
size: NA
CDR3: CASSQGELRVYEQYF
DNA: TGTGCCAGCAGCCAGGGCGAACTGCGCGTATACGAGCAGTACTTC

V: TRBV4-1
J: TRBJ1-2
D: NA
size: NA
CDR3: CASSQHPGTWAGYTF
DNA: TGCGCCAGCAGCCAGCATCCCGGGACTTGGGCTGGCTACACCTTC

V: TRBV29-1
J: TRBJ2-7
D: NA
size: NA
CDR3: CSARRGTDSYEQYF
DNA: TGCAGCGCCCGCCGGGGGACAGACTCCTACGAGCAGTACTTC

V: TRBV11-2
J: TRBJ1-1
D: TRBD1
size: NA
CDR3: CASSFPGGTEAFF
DNA: TGTGCCAGCAGCTTCCCAGGGGGCACTGAAGCTTTCTTT

V: TRBV5-4
J: TRBJ2-5
D: TRBD2
size: NA
CDR3: CASSNWVAGVEETQYF
DNA: TGTGCCAGCAGCAACTGGGTAGCGGGAGTTGAGGAGACCCAGTACTTC

V: TRBV7-9
J: TRBJ2-1
D: TRBD2
size: NA
CDR3: CSSSRRGSGDNEQFF
DNA: TGTTCCAGCAGCCGTCGAGGTAGCGGGGACAATGAGCAGTTCTTC

V: TRBV7-9
J: TRBJ2-7
D: NA
size: NA
CDR3: CASSLRSERAYEQYF
DNA: TGTGCCAGCAGCTTACGGTCTGAACGGGCCTACGAGCAGTACTTC

V: TRBV28
J: TRBJ2-7
D: NA
size: NA
CDR3: CASSFSGAQYF
DNA: TGTGCCAGCAGTTTCAGTGGGGCCCAGTACTTC

V: TRBV18
J: TRBJ1-2
D: NA
size: few
CDR3: CASSPQTVNYGYTF
DNA: TGTGCCAGCTCACCACAGACAGTTAACTATGGCTACACCTTC

V: TRBV4-2
J: TRBJ1-5
D: NA
size: NA
CDR3: CASSFNRDQPQHF
DNA: TGTGCCAGCAGCTTTAACAGGGATCAGCCTCAGCATTTT

V: TRBV29-1
J: TRBJ2-3
D: TRBD2
size: few
CDR3: CSVESGGGTTDTQYF
DNA: TGCAGCGTTGAATCCGGGGGGGGGACCACAGATACGCAGTATTTT

V: TRBV19
J: TRBJ1-1
D: TRBD1
size: few
CDR3: CASRPGQGPTEAFF
DNA: TGTGCCAGTAGACCGGGACAGGGTCCCACTGAAGCTTTCTTT

V: TRBV11-2
J: TRBJ2-2
D: NA
size: NA
CDR3: CASRDGQFTGELFF
DNA: TGTGCCAGCAGAGACGGACAGTTCACCGGGGAGCTGTTTTTT

V: TRBV5-8
J: TRBJ2-3
D: TRBD1
size: NA
CDR3: CASSLGGQVSTDTQYF
DNA: TGTGCCAGCAGCTTGGGCGGACAGGTCAGCACAGATACGCAGTATTTT

V: TRBV5-6
J: TRBJ2-5
D: TRBD2
size: NA
CDR3: CASSGGYQETQYF
DNA: TGTGCCAGCTCGGGGGGGTACCAAGAGACCCAGTACTTC

V: TRBV5-8
J: TRBJ2-7
D: TRBD2
size: NA
CDR3: CASSPWGGYEQYF
DNA: TGTGCCAGCAGCCCTTGGGGGGGGTACGAGCAGTACTTC

V: TRBV5-1
J: TRBJ1-4
D: TRBD1
size: NA
CDR3: CASSLGGTGNEKLFF
DNA: TGCGCCAGCAGCTTGGGGGGGACAGGGAATGAAAAACTGTTTTTT

V: TRBV7-2
J: TRBJ2-7
D: TRBD2
size: NA
CDR3: CASSWGLAGPNEQYF
DNA: TGTGCCAGCAGCTGGGGACTAGCGGGGCCTAACGAGCAGTACTTC

V: TRBV19
J: TRBJ2-3
D: TRBD1
size: NA
CDR3: CASSSRDRGLADTQYF
DNA: TGTGCCAGTAGCAGCCGGGACAGGGGGCTCGCAGATACGCAGTATTTT

V: TRBV4-1
J: TRBJ2-2
D: NA
size: NA
CDR3: CASSQSPTSGYSNTGELFF
DNA: TGCGCCAGCAGCCAGTCACCGACGAGCGGATACTCGAACACCGGGGAGCTGTTTTTT

V: TRBV10-2
J: TRBJ1-5
D: TRBD1
size: NA
CDR3: CASSTQGVGSNQPQHF
DNA: TGCGCCAGCAGTACACAGGGGGTCGGTAGCAATCAGCCCCAGCATTTT

V: TRBV5-8
J: TRBJ1-3
D: TRBD1
size: NA
CDR3: CASSLGTGGNTIYF
DNA: TGTGCCAGCAGCTTGGGGACAGGGGGAAACACCATATATTTT

V: TRBV6-6
J: TRBJ1-4
D: NA
size: few
CDR3: CASSYARIGGGEKLFF
DNA: TGTGCCAGCAGTTACGCACGAATTGGGGGAGGGGAAAAACTGTTTTTT

V: TRBV27
J: TRBJ2-3
D: TRBD1
size: NA
CDR3: CASSPGQGGSTDTQYF
DNA: TGTGCCAGCAGCCCCGGACAGGGAGGAAGCACAGATACGCAGTATTTT

V: TRBV5-4
J: TRBJ2-5
D: TRBD2
size: NA
CDR3: CASSPRLADQETQYF
DNA: TGTGCCAGCAGCCCACGACTAGCGGACCAAGAGACCCAGTACTTC

V: TRBV7-9
J: TRBJ2-1
D: NA
size: NA
CDR3: CASSLAGGAGNEQFF
DNA: TGTGCCAGCAGCTTAGCGGGGGGGGCCGGGAATGAGCAGTTCTTC

V: TRBV6-5
J: TRBJ2-3
D: NA
size: NA
CDR3: CASSYLSGSTDTQYF
DNA: TGTGCCAGCAGTTACCTCAGCGGGAGCACAGATACGCAGTATTTT

V: TRBV6-1
J: TRBJ1-1
D: NA
size: NA
CDR3: CASREDRRGNTEAFF
DNA: TGTGCCAGCAGAGAGGACAGAAGAGGGAACACTGAAGCTTTCTTT

V: TRBV10-2
J: TRBJ1-2
D: TRBD1
size: NA
CDR3: CASSVDREDGYGYTF
DNA: TGCGCCAGCAGTGTTGACAGGGAAGACGGGTATGGCTACACCTTC

V: TRBV18
J: TRBJ1-2
D: TRBD1
size: NA
CDR3: CASSQQGVPEGYTF
DNA: TGTGCCAGCTCACAACAGGGGGTTCCGGAAGGCTACACCTTC

V: TRBV4-2
J: TRBJ1-2
D: NA
size: NA
CDR3: CASSQNLRGADYGYTF
DNA: TGTGCCAGCAGCCAGAACCTTCGGGGGGCGGACTATGGCTACACCTTC

V: TRBV5-6
J: TRBJ2-4
D: NA
size: NA
CDR3: CASSPPVGRQNIQYF
DNA: TGTGCCAGCAGCCCCCCCGTAGGCAGGCAAAACATTCAGTACTTC

V: TRBV2
J: TRBJ2-3
D: NA
size: NA
CDR3: CASGAGSTDTQYF
DNA: TGTGCCAGTGGGGCAGGGAGCACAGATACGCAGTATTTT

V: TRBV7-9
J: TRBJ2-7
D: TRBD2
size: NA
CDR3: CASSLTSIPYEQYF
DNA: TGTGCCAGCAGCTTGACTAGCATTCCCTACGAGCAGTACTTC

V: TRBV4-1
J: TRBJ1-5
D: NA
size: NA
CDR3: CASSQEVARIQPQHF
DNA: TGCGCCAGCAGCCAAGAGGTTGCGAGGATTCAGCCCCAGCATTTT

V: TRBV7-9
J: TRBJ2-7
D: TRBD2
size: NA
CDR3: CASSLAERDGVEQYF
DNA: TGTGCCAGCAGCTTAGCTGAGCGGGACGGGGTCGAGCAGTACTTC